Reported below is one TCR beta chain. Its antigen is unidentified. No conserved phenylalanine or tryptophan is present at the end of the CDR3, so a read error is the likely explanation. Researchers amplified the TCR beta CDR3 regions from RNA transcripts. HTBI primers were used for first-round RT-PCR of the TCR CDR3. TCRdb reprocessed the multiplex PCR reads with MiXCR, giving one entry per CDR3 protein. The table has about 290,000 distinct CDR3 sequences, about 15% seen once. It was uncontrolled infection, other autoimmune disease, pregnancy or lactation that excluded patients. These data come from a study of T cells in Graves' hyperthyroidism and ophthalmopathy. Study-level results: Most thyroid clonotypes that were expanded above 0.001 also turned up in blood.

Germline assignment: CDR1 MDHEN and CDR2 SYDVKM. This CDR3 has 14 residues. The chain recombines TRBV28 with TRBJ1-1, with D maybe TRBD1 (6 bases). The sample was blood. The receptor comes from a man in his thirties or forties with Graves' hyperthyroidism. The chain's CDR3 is CAISVTGKNTEAFL. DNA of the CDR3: TGTGCCATCAGTGTCACAGGGAAGAACACTGAAGCTTTCCTT.